This TCR beta chain was found in a study of blood T cell repertoires in COVID-19. Background on the study: COVID-19 samples collected from the United States, Italy and Spain covered acute and convalescent phases. Sources were T cells, B-cell-depleted T cells, or PBMCs; the material itself was cDNA or gDNA.

CDR1 is SGHVS, CDR2 FQNEAQ, per germline. With 10 bases removed from V and 1 base from J, the gap between germline ends came to 19 bases. This CDR3 has 15 amino acids. In the authors' methods: From reference gene primer amplification, estimates of nucleated cell counts were derived. Measured with immunoSEQ multiplex PCR; TCRdb has only the in-frame clones, and not every one. The V and J calls and clone size were taken over from that table, and D and trimming were inferred from the DNA. The sample records 210,000 or so clones, about 83% being singletons. The count of this clone is one. The sequenced sample consisted of peripheral blood. The genes are TRBV7-8 and TRBJ2-5; perhaps TRBD1 as D (5 bases). The TCR originated in a woman aged 50 to 60 with active or convalescent COVID-19. The CDR3 reads CATSAMTALQETQYF. The CDR3 DNA follows: TGTGCCACCTCAGCGATGACAGCTCTCCAAGAGACCCAGTACTTC.